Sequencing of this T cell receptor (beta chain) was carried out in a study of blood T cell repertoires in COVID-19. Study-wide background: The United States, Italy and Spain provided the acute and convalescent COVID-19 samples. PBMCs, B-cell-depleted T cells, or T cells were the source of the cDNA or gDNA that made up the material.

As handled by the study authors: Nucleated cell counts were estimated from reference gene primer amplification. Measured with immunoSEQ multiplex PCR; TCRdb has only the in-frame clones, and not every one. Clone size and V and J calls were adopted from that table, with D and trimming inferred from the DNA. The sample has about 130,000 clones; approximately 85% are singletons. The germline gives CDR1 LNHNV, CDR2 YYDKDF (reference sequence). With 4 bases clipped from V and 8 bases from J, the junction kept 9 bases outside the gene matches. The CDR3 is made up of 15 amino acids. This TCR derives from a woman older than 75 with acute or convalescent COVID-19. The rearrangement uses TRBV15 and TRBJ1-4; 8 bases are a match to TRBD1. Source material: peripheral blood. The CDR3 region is CATSIVTGGGEKLFF. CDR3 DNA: TGTGCCACCAGCATAGTAACAGGGGGAGGAGAAAAACTGTTTTTT. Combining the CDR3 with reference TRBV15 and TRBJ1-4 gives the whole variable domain DAMVIQNPRYQVTQFGKPVTLSCSQTLNHNVMYWYQQKSSQAPKLLFHYYDKDFNNEADTPDNFQSRRPNTSFCFLDIRSPGLGDTAMYLCATSIVTGGGEKLFFGSGTQLSVL.